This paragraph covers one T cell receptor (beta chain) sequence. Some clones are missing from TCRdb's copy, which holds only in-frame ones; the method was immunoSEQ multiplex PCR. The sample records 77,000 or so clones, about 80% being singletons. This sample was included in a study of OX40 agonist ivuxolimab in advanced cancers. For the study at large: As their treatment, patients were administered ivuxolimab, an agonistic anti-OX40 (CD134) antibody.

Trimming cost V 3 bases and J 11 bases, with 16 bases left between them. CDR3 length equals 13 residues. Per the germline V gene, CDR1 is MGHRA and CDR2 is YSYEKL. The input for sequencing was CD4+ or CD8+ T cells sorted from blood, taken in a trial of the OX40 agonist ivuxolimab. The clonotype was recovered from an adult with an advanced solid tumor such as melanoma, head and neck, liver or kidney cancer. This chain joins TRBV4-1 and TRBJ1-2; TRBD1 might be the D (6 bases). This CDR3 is CASSHPTGPLYTF. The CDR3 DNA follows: TGCGCCAGCAGCCACCCGACAGGTCCGTTGTACACCTTC.